The 8 T cell receptor beta chains below come from one sample, sequenced in a study of beta chain features in type 1 diabetes. Since all of the isolated RNA was reverse transcribed, expressed TCRB transcripts were what got sequenced. Profiled with immunoSEQ multiplex PCR; TCRdb holds only in-frame clones, not every one. The data show roughly 450,000 clones, with approximately 14% seen just once and about 0.034% held by the top ten. Sequencing was performed on naive CD4+ T cells from blood. The receptors come from a man aged 25 to 45 in good health.

This clone turned up a few times. The rearrangement uses TRBV7-2 and TRBJ2-1; tentative D call: TRBD1 (6 bases). From germline, CDR1 is SGHTA and CDR2 FQGNSA. This CDR3 contains 14 residues. Trimming removed 2 bases from V and 3 bases from J, with 8 bases in between. The DNA of the CDR3 is TGTGCCAGCAGCTTAACAGGGTTCTACAATGAGCAGTTCTTC. Its protein is CASSLTGFYNEQFF.

The rearrangement links TRBV7-9 to TRBJ2-3, with D hard to call. The germline V gene has CDR1 SEHNR and CDR2 FQNEAQ (reference sequence). The CDR3 contains 13 residues. Trimming took 3 bases from V and 5 from J, leaving 9 bases between them. CDR3: CASSLGFIDTQYF. In nucleotides, the CDR3 is TGTGCCAGCAGCTTGGGGTTTATAGATACGCAGTATTTT.

V usage is TRBV5-1 and J usage is TRBJ1-1, with D maybe TRBD1 (5 bases). The CDR3 has 17 residues. V lost 8 bases and J 0 bases, leaving 23 bases between the germline ends. Germline lookup yields CDR1 SGHRS and CDR2 YFSETQ. The CDR3 region is CASFPGTRSVLNTEAFF. The DNA for the CDR3 is TGCGCCAGTTTCCCCGGGACCCGGTCCGTTTTGAACACTGAAGCTTTCTTT.

The J gene is TRBJ2-7, the V gene TRBV11-3; the D is unclear. The CDR3 spans 13 residues. From germline, CDR1 is SGHNT and CDR2 YENEEA. The V gene lost 1 base and the J gene lost 6 bases, with 10 bases spanning the gap. CDR3 amino acids: CASSLVAGFEQYV. The CDR3, as DNA: TGTGCCAGCAGCTTAGTTGCAGGATTCGAGCAGTACGTC.

This clone has a single count. The chain is built from TRBV30 and TRBJ1-1; unclear D gene. CDR3 length equals 13 residues. Germline V gene lookup returns CDR1 GTSNPN and CDR2 SVGIG (reference sequence). With 1 base removed from V and 5 bases from J, the gap between germline ends came to 11 bases. The CDR3 DNA reads TGTGCCTGGAGTGCAATGGTGGGGACTGAAGCTTTCTTT. The encoded protein is CAWSAMVGTEAFF.

The DNA of the CDR3 is TGTGCCAGCAGTGGAGGACTAGCGGGGCGCAATGAGCAGTTCTTC. Encoded protein: CASSGGLAGRNEQFF. J is TRBJ2-1 and V is TRBV25-1; TRBD2 aligns across 12 bases. Germline V gene sequence: CDR1 MGHDK, CDR2 SYGVNS. After removal of 4 bases from V and 6 bases from J, the junction contained 4 bases not matched to a gene. The CDR3 is made up of 15 amino acids.

V and J are TRBV4-3 and TRBJ2-4, with D possibly being TRBD1 or TRBD2 (5 bases each). This CDR3 comprises 16 residues. V was cut by 7 bases and J by 0 bases, with 16 bases left in between. Per the germline V gene, CDR1 is LGHNA and CDR2 is YSLEER. CDR3 coding DNA: TGCGCCAGCAACAGGAGTGGGAGTTCAGCCAAAAACATTCAGTACTTC. It specifies CASNRSGSSAKNIQYF.

This chain links TRBV5-1 with TRBJ2-1; 8 nucleotides match TRBD2. The CDR3 sequence is 17 residues long. V was pared by 3 bases and J by 5 bases, with 13 bases of the junction left unmatched. The germline V gene has CDR1 SGHRS and CDR2 YFSETQ. The CDR3 loop is CASSSGPSGGKDNEQFF. Here the CDR3 DNA reads TGCGCCAGCAGCTCGGGGCCCAGCGGGGGCAAGGACAATGAGCAGTTCTTC. The full variable domain, in which reference TRBV5-1 and TRBJ2-1 provide the parts outside the CDR3, is KAGVTQTPRYLIKTRGQQVTLSCSPISGHRSVSWYQQTPGQGLQFLFEYFSETQRNKGNFPGRFSGRQFSNSRSEMNVSTLELGDSALYLCASSSGPSGGKDNEQFFGPGTRLTVL.